This T cell receptor beta chain emerged from a study of OX40 agonist ivuxolimab in advanced cancers. Study-wide background: Partial responses were achieved by three patients, one with hepatocellular carcinoma and two with cutaneous melanoma.

CDR1 SNHLY and CDR2 FYNNEI come from the germline V gene. This CDR3 contains 14 residues. The V end lost 7 bases, the J end lost 8 bases, and 20 bases lay between the germline ends. Sequencing was performed with immunoSEQ multiplex PCR; in TCRdb, only in-frame clones are kept and a portion is missing. Among about 72,000 clones, under 85% were seen once, and the ten largest hold over 2%. The chain links TRBV2 to TRBJ1-2, with D possibly TRBD1 on 6 matching bases. Material: CD4+ or CD8+ T cells sorted from blood, obtained in a trial of the OX40 agonist ivuxolimab. The TCR sequence derives from an adult with an advanced solid tumor such as melanoma, head and neck, liver or kidney cancer. The CDR3 loop is CASNGQSGTWGYTF. The DNA for the CDR3 is TGTGCCAGCAATGGACAGTCGGGGACTTGGGGCTACACCTTC. Together with reference TRBV2 and TRBJ1-2, the CDR3 gives the full variable domain: EPEVTQTPSHQVTQMGQEVILRCVPISNHLYFYWYRQILGQKVEFLVSFYNNEISEKSEIFDDQFSVERPDGSNFTLKIRSTKLEDSAMYFCASNGQSGTWGYTFGSGTRLTVV.